The source of this T cell receptor beta chain is a study of chemoradiotherapy in HPV16-positive cancers. Findings and caveats of the study: Non-HPV-specific T cells did not expand in tumors during treatment, whereas candidate HPV-specific clones and E7-related motifs did. Only a couple of HPV16-positive patients supplied the functional HPV-specificity definition.

The protocol was immunoSEQ multiplex PCR, while the TCRdb copy is restricted to in-frame clones and leaves out a portion. This sample has several thousand clones, with about three quarters found just once. A single count supports this clone. Its antigen is still unknown. The CDR3 length is 16 residues. The germline V gene encodes CDR1 SGHRS and CDR2 YFSETQ. The ends lost 3 bases at V and 3 bases at J; junction bases unmatched: 6. The origin of this receptor is a human donor with HPV-associated anogenital cancer. V usage is TRBV5-1 and J usage is TRBJ2-3; 11 bases map to TRBD2. This specimen was acquired from a patient who underwent chemoradiotherapy. The CDR3 bases are TGCGCCAGCAGCTCCGGGACTAGCGGAGAGACAGATACGCAGTATTTT. As protein: CASSSGTSGETDTQYF.